This T cell receptor (beta chain) was documented in a study of CD8 T cells in Susac syndrome (dated by TCRdb to between 2018 and 2020). Context from the whole study: Of the Susac syndrome patients who were sequenced, five or six had clinically active disease and eight were in clinical remission. At blood withdrawal, Susac syndrome patients were therapy-naive, treated with corticosteroids (with IVIg additionally given to some), or treated with IVIg alone. Repertoire sequencing was used to test whether CD8+ T cell activation and differentiation in Susac syndrome was antigen driven. CD8+ T cell repertoire clonality was compared between more than ten healthy donors, approximately 14 Susac syndrome patients and 15 multiple sclerosis patients. The paper as a whole reports these results and caveats: Sixteen Susac-specific public clones were identified in the total CD8+ repertoire, and roughly five Susac-specific public clones were identified in the CD8+ TEMRA repertoire. Susac syndrome CD8+ repertoires showed clonal expansion, highest in CD8+ TEMRA cells and greater in clinically active than remitting patients. The TCR sequencing and HLA analysis was acknowledged to have included a relatively small number of individuals.

A single count supports this clonotype. This receptor's antigen is unknown. The sample holds no much larger clone one base away, and base qualities are not on file. One read provides weak support. Peripheral blood CD8+ and CD4+ T cells from healthy donors, Susac syndrome patients and multiple sclerosis patients were profiled by high-throughput TCR beta sequencing. Susac syndrome patients met recently defined diagnostic criteria for definite or probable disease. Bulk CD8+ and CD4+ T cells were purified by magnetic negative isolation, whereas CD8+ TEMRA cells were enriched by FACS. Blood was collected in EDTA tubes and processed within 24 hours, with PBMCs isolated through density gradient centrifugation. PBMCs intended for TCR sequencing were cryopreserved in liquid nitrogen and were subsequently thawed in a 37 degrees C water bath. The sorted or isolated CD4+, CD8+ and CD8+ TEMRA cells reached a purity of at least 90%.

RNA was extracted using the RNeasy kit, and about 0.45 to 1 microgram was reverse transcribed with random hexamers. The immunoSEQ multiplex PCR assay, which covers 54 Vbeta and 13 Jbeta segments, was used to amplify TCR beta CDR3 regions. Bias from PCR amplification was corrected by using a synthetic template baseline for primer optimization and for computational correction. The authors processed their data as follows. Only productive sequences were kept, with reads annotated to V, D and J genes according to IMGT and analyzed in immunoSEQ Analyzer. Clonality was computed as one minus Shannon entropy normalized by log2 of the number of productive unique sequences. For each patient and control, public and private clones were evaluated among the 100 most prevalent clones. Clones were defined as Susac-specific when absent from the healthy and MS cohorts, from over 950 published viral clones and from other ImmuneACCESS disease sequences. TCRdb's own reprocessing of the public reads used fastp at Q25 and MiXCR and kept productive beta chains. Rows matching on CDR3 protein sequence are summarized as one entry with the most common DNA and genes. The V and J calls and clone size are TCRdb's, not the authors'. This sample holds about 130,000 distinct CDR3 sequences; about 93% were observed only once. Less than 0.25% of the sample goes to the ten largest clones.

The CDR3 measures 16 amino acids from cysteine to phenylalanine. Only CDR3 DNA is held: 48 bases, read in frame from base 1. As encoded in the germline V gene (reference sequence), CDR1 is SGHNT while CDR2 is YYREEE. Here V drops 4 bases and J drops 4 bases, and the junction holds 8 bases not matched to any gene. This TCR came from a human donor with Susac syndrome. This chain is built from TRBV5-4 and TRBJ2-3, with TRBD1 matching 11 junction bases. Sequenced input: CD8+ T cells from PBMCs. The base sequence is TGTGCCAGCAGCGAACGGACAGGGGGCATCGCAGATACGCAGTATTTT. Its translation reads: CASSERTGGIADTQYF.